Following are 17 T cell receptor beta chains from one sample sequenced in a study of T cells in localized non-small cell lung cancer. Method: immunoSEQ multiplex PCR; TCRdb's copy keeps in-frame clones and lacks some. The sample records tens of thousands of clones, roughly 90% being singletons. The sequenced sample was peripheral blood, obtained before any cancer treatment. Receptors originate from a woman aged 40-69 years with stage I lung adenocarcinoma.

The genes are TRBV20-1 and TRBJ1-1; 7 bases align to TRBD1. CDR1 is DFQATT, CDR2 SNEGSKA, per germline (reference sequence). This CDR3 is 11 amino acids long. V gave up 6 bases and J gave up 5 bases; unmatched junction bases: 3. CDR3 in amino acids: CSALTGTEAFF. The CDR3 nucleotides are TGCAGTGCCCTGACAGGGACTGAAGCTTTCTTT.

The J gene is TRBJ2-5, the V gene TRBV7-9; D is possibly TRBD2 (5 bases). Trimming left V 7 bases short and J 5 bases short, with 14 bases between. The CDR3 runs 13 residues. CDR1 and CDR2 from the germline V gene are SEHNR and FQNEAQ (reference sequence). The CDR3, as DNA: TGTGCCAGCATAAGAGGGTTGCGGGAGACCCAGTACTTC. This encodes CASIRGLRETQYF. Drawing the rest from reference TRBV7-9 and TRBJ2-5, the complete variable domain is DTGVSQNPRHKITKRGQNVTFRCDPISEHNRLYWYRQTLGQGPEFLTYFQNEAQLEKSRLLSDRFSAERPKGSFSTLEIQRTEQGDSAMYLCASIRGLRETQYFGPGTRLLVL.

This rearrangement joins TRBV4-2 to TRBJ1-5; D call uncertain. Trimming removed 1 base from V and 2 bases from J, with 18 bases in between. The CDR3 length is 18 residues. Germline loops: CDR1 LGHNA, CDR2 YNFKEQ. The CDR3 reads CASSQGYGMRAGNQPQHF. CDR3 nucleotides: TGTGCCAGCAGCCAAGGATACGGTATGAGGGCAGGCAATCAGCCCCAGCATTTT.

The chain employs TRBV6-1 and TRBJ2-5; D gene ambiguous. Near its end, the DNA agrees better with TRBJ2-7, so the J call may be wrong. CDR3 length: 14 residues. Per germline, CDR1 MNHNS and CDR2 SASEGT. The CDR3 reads CASSEPGGSYEQYF. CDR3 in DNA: TGTGCCAGCAGTGAACCCGGTGGCTCCTACGAGCAGTACTTC.

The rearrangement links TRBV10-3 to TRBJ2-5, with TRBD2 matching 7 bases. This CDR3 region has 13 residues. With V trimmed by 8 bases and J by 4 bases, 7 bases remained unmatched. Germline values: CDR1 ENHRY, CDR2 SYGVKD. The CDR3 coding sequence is TGTGCCATCGGTGCGGGGGTTGGAGAGACCCAGTACTTC. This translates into CAIGAGVGETQYF.

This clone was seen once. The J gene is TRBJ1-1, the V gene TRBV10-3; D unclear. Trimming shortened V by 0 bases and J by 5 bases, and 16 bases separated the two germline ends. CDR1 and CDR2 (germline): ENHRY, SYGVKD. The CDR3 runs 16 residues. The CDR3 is CAISESRGFSGTEAFF. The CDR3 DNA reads TGTGCCATCAGTGAGTCGAGAGGGTTTTCGGGGACTGAAGCTTTCTTT.

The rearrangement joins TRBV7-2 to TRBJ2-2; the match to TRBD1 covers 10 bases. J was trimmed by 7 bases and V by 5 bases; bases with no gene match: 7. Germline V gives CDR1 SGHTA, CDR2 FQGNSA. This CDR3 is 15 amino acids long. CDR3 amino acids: CASSAQGQGIGELFF. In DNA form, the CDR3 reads TGTGCCAGCAGCGCTCAGGGACAGGGGATCGGGGAGCTGTTTTTT.

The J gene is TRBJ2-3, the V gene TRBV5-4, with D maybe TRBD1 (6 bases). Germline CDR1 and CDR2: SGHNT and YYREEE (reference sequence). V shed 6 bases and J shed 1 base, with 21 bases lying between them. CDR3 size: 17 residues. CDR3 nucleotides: TGTGCCAGCACTCCTGCCCCAGGGGCGCGCGGCACAGATACGCAGTATTTT. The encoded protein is CASTPAPGARGTDTQYF.

CDR3 residues: CASSVIGGSYGYTF. Here the CDR3 DNA reads TGTGCCAGCAGTGTAATTGGGGGTTCGTATGGCTACACCTTC. J is TRBJ1-2 and V is TRBV2; maybe TRBD1 (5 bases). The CDR3 consists of 14 residues. Germline CDR1 reads SNHLY; CDR2 reads FYNNEI. Trimming removed 4 bases at V and 5 bases at J, with 14 bases between.

CDR3 coding DNA: TGTGCCAGCACGGGGACGGCGGGGGATCAGCCCCAGCATTTT. It yields the protein CASTGTAGDQPQHF. The chain combines TRBV7-9 with TRBJ1-5, with a weak D call TRBD1 (5 bases). Trimming cost V 7 bases and J 5 bases, with 15 bases left between them. The length of the CDR3 is 14 residues. Germline lookup yields CDR1 SEHNR and CDR2 FQNEAQ (reference sequence). Variable domain in full (rest from reference TRBV7-9 and TRBJ1-5): DTGVSQNPRHKITKRGQNVTFRCDPISEHNRLYWYRQTLGQGPEFLTYFQNEAQLEKSRLLSDRFSAERPKGSFSTLEIQRTEQGDSAMYLCASTGTAGDQPQHFGDGTRLSIL.

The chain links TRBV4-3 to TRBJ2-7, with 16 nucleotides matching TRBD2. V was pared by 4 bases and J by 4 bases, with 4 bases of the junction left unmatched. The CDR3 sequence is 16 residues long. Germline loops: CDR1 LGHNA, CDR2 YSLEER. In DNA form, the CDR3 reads TGCGCCAGCAGCCTGGGACTAGCGGGAGGGAGGTACGAGCAGTACTTC. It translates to CASSLGLAGGRYEQYF.

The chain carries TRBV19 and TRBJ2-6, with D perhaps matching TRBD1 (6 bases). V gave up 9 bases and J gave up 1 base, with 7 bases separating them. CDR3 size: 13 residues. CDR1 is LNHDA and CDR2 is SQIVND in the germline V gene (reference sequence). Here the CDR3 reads CASGQSGANVLTF. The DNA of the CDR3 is TGTGCCAGCGGACAGTCTGGGGCCAACGTCCTGACTTTC.

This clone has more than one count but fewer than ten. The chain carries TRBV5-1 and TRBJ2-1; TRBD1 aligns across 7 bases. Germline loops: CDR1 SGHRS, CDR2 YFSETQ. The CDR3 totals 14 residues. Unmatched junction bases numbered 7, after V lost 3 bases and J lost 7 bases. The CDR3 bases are TGCGCCAGCAGCTGGGGGACAGTGGGGAATGAGCAGTTCTTC. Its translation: CASSWGTVGNEQFF.

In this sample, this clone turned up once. DNA for the CDR3: TGTGCCAGCAGCCAAGTGATGGGGACCGGGGAGCTGTTTTTT. It translates to CASSQVMGTGELFF. The V gene is TRBV14, the J gene TRBJ2-2; D gene ambiguous. The germline V gene encodes CDR1 SGHDN and CDR2 FVKESK. This CDR3 is 14 amino acids long. The V end was cut by 1 base, the J end by 5 bases, with 8 bases between.

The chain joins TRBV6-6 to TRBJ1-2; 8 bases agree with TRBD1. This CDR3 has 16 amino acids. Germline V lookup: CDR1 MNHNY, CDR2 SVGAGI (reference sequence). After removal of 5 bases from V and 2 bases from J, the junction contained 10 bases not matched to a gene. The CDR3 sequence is CASSHFVGQANYGYTF. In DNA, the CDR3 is TGTGCCAGCAGTCACTTCGTGGGACAGGCAAACTATGGCTACACCTTC.

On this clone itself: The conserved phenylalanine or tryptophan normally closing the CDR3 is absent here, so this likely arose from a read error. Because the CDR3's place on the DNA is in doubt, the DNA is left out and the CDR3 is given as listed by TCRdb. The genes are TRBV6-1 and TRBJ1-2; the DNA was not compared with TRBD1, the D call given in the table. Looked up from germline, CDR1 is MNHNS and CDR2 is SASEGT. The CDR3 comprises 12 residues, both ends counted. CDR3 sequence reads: CASTESRGIPRL.

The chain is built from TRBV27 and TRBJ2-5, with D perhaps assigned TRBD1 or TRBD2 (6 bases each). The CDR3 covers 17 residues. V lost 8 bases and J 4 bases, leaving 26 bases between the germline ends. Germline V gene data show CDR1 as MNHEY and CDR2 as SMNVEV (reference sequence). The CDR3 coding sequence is TGTGCCAGCGGACAAAACCGAGGAAGAGGGGGAGGAGAGACCCAGTACTTC. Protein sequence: CASGQNRGRGGGETQYF.